The next 18 T cell receptor beta chains were all read from a single sample in a study of cytotoxic CD8 clonotypes in ibrutinib-treated CLL. Libraries were prepared by immunoSEQ multiplex PCR; TCRdb keeps only in-frame clonotypes and omits some of them. The sample includes some 300,000 clones, roughly 80% of them seen just once. Specimen: PBMCs, collected before ibrutinib treatment. These receptors all come from a human donor with chronic lymphocytic leukemia.

This chain links TRBV30 with TRBJ2-1, with 11 bases aligning to TRBD2. V gave up 3 bases and J gave up 10 bases; unmatched junction bases: 11. The germline V gene has CDR1 GTSNPN and CDR2 SVGIG (reference sequence). The CDR3 consists of 15 residues. The CDR3 sequence: CAWRDSSGRSLEQFF. The CDR3 nucleotides are TGTGCCTGGAGGGACTCTAGCGGGAGGTCCTTAGAGCAGTTCTTC.

The chain links TRBV28 to TRBJ2-5; D remains ambiguous. V was clipped by 6 bases and J by 1 base, with 6 bases between them. Germline V gene data show CDR1 as MDHEN and CDR2 as SYDVKM. This CDR3 contains 12 residues. DNA for the CDR3: TGTGCCAGCAGCTTACTCCAAGAGACCCAGTACTTC. Its translation: CASSLLQETQYF.

The rearrangement joins TRBV4-3 to TRBJ2-7, with 9 bases identical to TRBD2. Looked up from germline, CDR1 is LGHNA and CDR2 is YSLEER. The CDR3 totals 15 residues. V lost 1 base to trimming and J lost 5 bases; unmatched junction nucleotides: 6. The CDR3 spells CASSQVAGGTNEQYF. CDR3 nucleotide sequence: TGCGCCAGCAGCCAAGTGGCGGGAGGGACTAACGAGCAGTACTTC.

This rearrangement joins TRBV7-9 to TRBJ2-1; D may be TRBD2 (5 bases). The V gene lost 1 base and the J gene lost 5 bases, with 15 bases spanning the gap. Germline V gene data show CDR1 as SEHNR and CDR2 as FQNEAQ (reference sequence). CDR3 length equals 16 residues. CDR3 sequence (DNA): TGTGCCAGCAGCTTAGGAGGGCCACTACCTCACAATGAGCAGTTCTTC. It yields the protein CASSLGGPLPHNEQFF.

The chain couples TRBV2 to TRBJ1-2, with D perhaps matching TRBD1 (6 bases). The CDR3 consists of 16 residues. V was pared by 6 bases and J by 4 bases, with 21 bases between. Germline lookup yields CDR1 SNHLY and CDR2 FYNNEI. CDR3 in DNA: TGTGCCAGCAGGACAAGGACAGATTCGGGCCCCTATGGCTACACCTTC. Its translation: CASRTRTDSGPYGYTF.

The V and J genes are TRBV4-1 and TRBJ2-5; 12 bases are shared with TRBD2. The CDR3 spans 16 residues. Germline V lookup: CDR1 MGHRA, CDR2 YSYEKL. Trimming removed 2 bases from V and 5 bases from J; junction bases left unmatched: 6. The CDR3 DNA reads TGCGCCAGCAGCCAATTTAGACTAGCGGGAGTGGAGACCCAGTACTTC. Encoded protein: CASSQFRLAGVETQYF.

This clone was seen just once. The genes are TRBV7-3 and TRBJ2-1; no definite D call. CDR3 length: 16 amino acids. Per germline, CDR1 SGHTA and CDR2 FQGTGA. Between the trimmed V and J ends, which lost 0 bases and 4 bases, there was a span of 13 bases. CDR3 coding DNA: TGTGCCAGCAGCTTAACCCCTCTTGGTCAATACAATGAGCAGTTCTTC. Protein product: CASSLTPLGQYNEQFF.

CDR3 nucleotides: TGTGCCAGCAGCTACGGACAGATCAATCAGCCCCAGCATTTT. Amino acids: CASSYGQINQPQHF. This chain joins TRBV5-6 and TRBJ1-5, with D possibly matching TRBD1 (6 bases). Per the germline V gene, CDR1 is SGHDT and CDR2 is YYEEEE. The CDR3 runs 14 residues. V was clipped by 3 bases and J by 3 bases, with 10 bases between them.

The chain couples TRBV11-2 to TRBJ2-7; unclear D gene. Germline CDR1 and CDR2: SGHAT and FQNNGV. The CDR3 spans 15 residues. Between the trimmed V and J ends, which lost 0 bases and 6 bases, there was a span of 15 bases. CDR3 protein: CASSLDSVPVAEQYF. CDR3 in DNA: TGTGCCAGCAGCTTAGATTCAGTTCCTGTGGCCGAGCAGTACTTC.

The chain has TRBV6-4 and TRBJ1-1; 8 bases align to TRBD1. The ends lost 3 bases at V and 3 bases at J; junction bases unmatched: 9. The CDR3 sequence is 16 residues long. Germline lookup yields CDR1 MRHNA and CDR2 SNTAGT. CDR3 loop: CASSEAGTGGYTEAFF. Written as DNA, the CDR3 is TGTGCCAGCAGTGAAGCCGGGACAGGAGGGTACACTGAAGCTTTCTTT.

The V call is TRBV27, the J call TRBJ1-1, with unresolved D. V gave up 3 bases and J gave up 1 base, with 6 bases separating them. CDR3 size: 13 residues. The germline V gene has CDR1 MNHEY and CDR2 SMNVEV (reference sequence). The chain's CDR3 is CASSFMRNTEAFF. In DNA, the CDR3 is TGTGCCAGCAGTTTTATGCGGAACACTGAAGCTTTCTTT.

This chain uses TRBV9 with TRBJ2-1; 9 positions agree with TRBD2. After removal of 4 bases from V and 3 bases from J, the junction contained 11 bases not matched to a gene. Germline CDR1 SGDLS, CDR2 YYNGEE. The CDR3 spans 17 residues. The CDR3 DNA reads TGTGCCAGCAGCCAAAGGTTAACTAGCGGGTACTACAATGAGCAGTTCTTC. Translation: CASSQRLTSGYYNEQFF.

This rearrangement joins TRBV5-4 to TRBJ2-2; D gene uncertain. Per germline, CDR1 SGHNT and CDR2 YYREEE (reference sequence). V was trimmed by 0 bases and J by 3 bases, leaving 12 bases between them. The CDR3 runs to 16 residues. The DNA for the CDR3 is TGTGCCAGCAGCTTGGGTGGCAGGAAACACACCGGGGAGCTGTTTTTT. This gives the protein CASSLGGRKHTGELFF.

In this sample, this clone turned up a few times. The chain has TRBV19 and TRBJ2-1; D is possibly TRBD2 (6 bases). Germline values: CDR1 LNHDA, CDR2 SQIVND (reference sequence). The CDR3 has 15 residues. V lost 4 bases and J 7 bases, leaving 17 bases between the germline ends. CDR3 DNA sequence: TGTGCCAGTAGTACCGTAGCGGCAGGACCAAATGAGCAGTTCTTC. As protein: CASSTVAAGPNEQFF. Using reference TRBV19 and TRBJ2-1 for the parts outside the CDR3, the full variable domain is DGGITQSPKYLFRKEGQNVTLSCEQNLNHDAMYWYRQDPGQGLRLIYYSQIVNDFQKGDIAEGYSVSREKKESFPLTVTSAQKNPTAFYLCASSTVAAGPNEQFFGPGTRLTVL.

This clone was observed a few times. DNA for the CDR3: TGTGCCAGCAGCTTAGATATGGGCGAGCAGTACTTC. It translates to CASSLDMGEQYF. The chain is built from TRBV11-2 and TRBJ2-7; the D is unclear. There are 12 residues in the CDR3. Germline V CDR1 and CDR2: SGHAT, FQNNGV. The germline V and J ends were trimmed by 0 bases and 6 bases, with 6 bases remaining between them.

The rearrangement links TRBV29-1 to TRBJ2-3, with a possible D match to TRBD1 (5 bases). V lost 6 bases and J 0 bases, leaving 10 bases between the germline ends. Germline CDR1 is SQVTM and CDR2 is ANQGSEA. This CDR3 contains 13 residues. CDR3 residues: CSVRQSSTDTQYF. The CDR3 coding sequence is TGCAGCGTCCGACAGAGTAGCACAGATACGCAGTATTTT.

Written as DNA, the CDR3 is TGTGCCAGCAGCGCAGGGTTTTATCAGCCCCAGCATTTT. This codes for CASSAGFYQPQHF. J is TRBJ1-5 and V is TRBV7-2; possibly TRBD1 for D (5 bases). Trimming took 5 bases from V and 5 from J, leaving 10 bases between them. The CDR3 sequence is 13 residues long. Germline CDR1 SGHTA, CDR2 FQGNSA.

The chain employs TRBV6-6 and TRBJ1-1; 8 nucleotides match TRBD1. This CDR3 has 14 amino acids. V lost 5 bases and J lost 7; bases outside the gene matches: 9. Per the germline V gene, CDR1 is MNHNY and CDR2 is SVGAGI (reference sequence). The CDR3 coding sequence is TGTGCCAGCAGTCCCACGGACAGGGTGGTTGAAGCTTTCTTT. Its protein product is CASSPTDRVVEAFF.